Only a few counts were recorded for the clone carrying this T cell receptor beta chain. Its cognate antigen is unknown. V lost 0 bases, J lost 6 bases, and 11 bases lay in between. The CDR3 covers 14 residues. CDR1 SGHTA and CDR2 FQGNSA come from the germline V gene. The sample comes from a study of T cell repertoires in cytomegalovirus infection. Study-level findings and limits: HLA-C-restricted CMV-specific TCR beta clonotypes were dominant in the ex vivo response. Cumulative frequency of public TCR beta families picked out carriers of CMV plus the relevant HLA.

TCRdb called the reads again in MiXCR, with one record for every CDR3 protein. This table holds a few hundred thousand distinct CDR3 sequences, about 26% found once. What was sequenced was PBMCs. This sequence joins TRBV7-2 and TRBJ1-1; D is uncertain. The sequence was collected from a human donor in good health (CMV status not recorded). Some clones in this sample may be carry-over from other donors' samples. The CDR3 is CASSLAGRSAEAFF. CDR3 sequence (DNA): TGTGCCAGCAGCTTAGCGGGGAGGAGCGCTGAAGCTTTCTTT.